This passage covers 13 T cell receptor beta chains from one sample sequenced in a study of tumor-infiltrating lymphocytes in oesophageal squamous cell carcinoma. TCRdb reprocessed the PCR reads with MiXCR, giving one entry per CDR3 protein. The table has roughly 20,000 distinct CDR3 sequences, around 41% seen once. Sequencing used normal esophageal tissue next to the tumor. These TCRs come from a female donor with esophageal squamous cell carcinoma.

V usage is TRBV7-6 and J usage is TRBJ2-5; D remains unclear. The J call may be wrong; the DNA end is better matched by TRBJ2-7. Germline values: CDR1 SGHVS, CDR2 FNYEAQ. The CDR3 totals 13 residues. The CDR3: CASSLGSNYEQYF. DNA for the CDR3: TGTGCCAGCAGCTTAGGGTCAAACTACGAGCAGTACTTC.

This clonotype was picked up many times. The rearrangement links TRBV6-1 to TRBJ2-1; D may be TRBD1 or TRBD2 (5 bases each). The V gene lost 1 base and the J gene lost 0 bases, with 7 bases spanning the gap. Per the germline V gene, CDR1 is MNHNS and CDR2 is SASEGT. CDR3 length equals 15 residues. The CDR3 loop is CASSEGGGSYNEQFF. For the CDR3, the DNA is TGTGCCAGCAGTGAAGGTGGGGGCTCCTACAATGAGCAGTTCTTC.

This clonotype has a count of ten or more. The chain's CDR3 is CASSYSQRTEETQYF. The CDR3 region has the DNA TGTGCCAGCAGTTACTCACAGCGTACCGAAGAGACCCAGTACTTC. V gene TRBV6-6 combines with J gene TRBJ2-5; D remains unclear. V lost 0 bases and J lost 3, with 11 bases in between. Germline V gives CDR1 MNHNY, CDR2 SVGAGI (reference sequence). CDR3 size: 15 residues.

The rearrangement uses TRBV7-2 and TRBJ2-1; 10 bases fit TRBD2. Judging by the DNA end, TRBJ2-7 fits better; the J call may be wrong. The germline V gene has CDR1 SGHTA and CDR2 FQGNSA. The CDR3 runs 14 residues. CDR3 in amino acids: CASSPDPSGRGQYF. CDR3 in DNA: TGTGCCAGCAGCCCCGATCCGAGCGGGAGGGGACAGTACTTC.

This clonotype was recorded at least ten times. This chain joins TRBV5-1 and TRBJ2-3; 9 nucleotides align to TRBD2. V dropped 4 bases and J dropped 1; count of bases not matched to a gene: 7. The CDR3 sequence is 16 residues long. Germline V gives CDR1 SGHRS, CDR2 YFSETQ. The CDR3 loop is CASSLLAGIGTDTQYF. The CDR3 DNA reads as TGCGCCAGCAGCCTCCTAGCGGGAATCGGCACAGATACGCAGTATTTT.

CDR3 protein: CASSPWTSGSSDTQYF. CDR3 DNA: TGTGCCAGCAGCCCCTGGACTAGCGGGAGTTCAGATACGCAGTATTTT. The chain joins TRBV7-2 to TRBJ2-3, with 13 positions matching TRBD2. Germline-derived CDR1 and CDR2 are SGHTA and FQGNSA. Trimming cost V 5 bases and J 4 bases; bases outside gene matches: 6. CDR3 length: 16 amino acids.

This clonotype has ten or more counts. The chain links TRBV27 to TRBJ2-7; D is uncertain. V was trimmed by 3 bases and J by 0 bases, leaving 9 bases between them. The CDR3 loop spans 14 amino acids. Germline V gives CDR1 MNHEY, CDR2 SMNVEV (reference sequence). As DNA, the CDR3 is TGTGCCAGCAGTTTTGATCCTATCTCCTACGAGCAGTACTTC. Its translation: CASSFDPISYEQYF.

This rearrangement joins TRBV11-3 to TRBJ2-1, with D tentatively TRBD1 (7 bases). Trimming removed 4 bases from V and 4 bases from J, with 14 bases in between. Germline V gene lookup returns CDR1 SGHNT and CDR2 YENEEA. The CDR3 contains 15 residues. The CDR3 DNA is TGTGCCAGCAGCTATCAGGGGGGATCATACAATGAGCAGTTCTTC. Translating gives CASSYQGGSYNEQFF.

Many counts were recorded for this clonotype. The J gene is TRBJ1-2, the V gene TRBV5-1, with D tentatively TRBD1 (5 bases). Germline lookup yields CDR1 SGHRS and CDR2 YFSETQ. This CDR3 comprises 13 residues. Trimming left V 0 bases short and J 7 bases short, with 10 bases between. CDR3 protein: CASSLDSRVGYTF. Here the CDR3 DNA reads TGCGCCAGCAGCTTGGATTCCAGGGTTGGCTACACCTTC. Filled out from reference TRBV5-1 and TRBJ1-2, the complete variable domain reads KAGVTQTPRYLIKTRGQQVTLSCSPISGHRSVSWYQQTPGQGLQFLFEYFSETQRNKGNFPGRFSGRQFSNSRSEMNVSTLELGDSALYLCASSLDSRVGYTFGSGTRLTVV.

The CDR3 bases are TGTGCCAGCAGTGACACCGCTAACTATGGCTACACCTTC. It encodes CASSDTANYGYTF. The chain recombines TRBV2 with TRBJ1-2, with no clear D. Germline V gives CDR1 SNHLY, CDR2 FYNNEI. The V end was cut by 3 bases, the J end by 0 bases, with 5 bases between. The CDR3 runs to 13 residues. Together with reference TRBV2 and TRBJ1-2, the CDR3 gives the full variable domain: EPEVTQTPSHQVTQMGQEVILRCVPISNHLYFYWYRQILGQKVEFLVSFYNNEISEKSEIFDDQFSVERPDGSNFTLKIRSTKLEDSAMYFCASSDTANYGYTFGSGTRLTVV.

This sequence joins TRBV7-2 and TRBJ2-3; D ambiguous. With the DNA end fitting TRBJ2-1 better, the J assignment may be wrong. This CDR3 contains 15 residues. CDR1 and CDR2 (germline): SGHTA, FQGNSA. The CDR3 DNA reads TGTGCCAGCAGCTTAGATCTTGGCTATTACAATGAGCAGTTCTTC. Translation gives CASSLDLGYYNEQFF.

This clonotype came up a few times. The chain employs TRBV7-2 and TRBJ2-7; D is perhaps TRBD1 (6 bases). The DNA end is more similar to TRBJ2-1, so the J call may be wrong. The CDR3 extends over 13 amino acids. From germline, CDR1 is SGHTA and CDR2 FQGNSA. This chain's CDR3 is CASSSGQHNEQFF. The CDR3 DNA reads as TGTGCCAGCAGCTCCGGACAGCACAATGAGCAGTTCTTC.

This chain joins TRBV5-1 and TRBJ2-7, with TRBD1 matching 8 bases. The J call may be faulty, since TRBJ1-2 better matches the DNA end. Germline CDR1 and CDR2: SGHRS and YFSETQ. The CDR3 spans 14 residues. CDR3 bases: TGCGCCAGCAGCTTGGGGGACAGGACCTATGGCTACACCTTC. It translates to CASSLGDRTYGYTF.